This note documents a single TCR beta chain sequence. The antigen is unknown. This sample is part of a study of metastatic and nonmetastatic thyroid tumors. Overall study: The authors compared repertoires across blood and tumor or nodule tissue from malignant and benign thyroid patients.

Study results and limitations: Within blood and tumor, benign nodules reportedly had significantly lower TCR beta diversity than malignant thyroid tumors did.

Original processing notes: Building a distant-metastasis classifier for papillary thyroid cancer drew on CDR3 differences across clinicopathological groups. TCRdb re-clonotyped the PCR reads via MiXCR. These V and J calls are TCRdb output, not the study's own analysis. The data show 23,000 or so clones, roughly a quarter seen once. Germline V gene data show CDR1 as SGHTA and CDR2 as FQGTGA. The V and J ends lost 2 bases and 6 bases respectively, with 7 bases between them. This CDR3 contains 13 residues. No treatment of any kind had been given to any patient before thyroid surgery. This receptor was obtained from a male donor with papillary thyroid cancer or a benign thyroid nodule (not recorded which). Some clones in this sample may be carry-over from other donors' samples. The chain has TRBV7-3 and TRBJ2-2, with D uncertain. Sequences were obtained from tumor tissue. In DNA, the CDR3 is TGTGCCAGCAGCTTAGAAGTCGCCGGGGAGCTGTTTTTT. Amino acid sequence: CASSLEVAGELFF.